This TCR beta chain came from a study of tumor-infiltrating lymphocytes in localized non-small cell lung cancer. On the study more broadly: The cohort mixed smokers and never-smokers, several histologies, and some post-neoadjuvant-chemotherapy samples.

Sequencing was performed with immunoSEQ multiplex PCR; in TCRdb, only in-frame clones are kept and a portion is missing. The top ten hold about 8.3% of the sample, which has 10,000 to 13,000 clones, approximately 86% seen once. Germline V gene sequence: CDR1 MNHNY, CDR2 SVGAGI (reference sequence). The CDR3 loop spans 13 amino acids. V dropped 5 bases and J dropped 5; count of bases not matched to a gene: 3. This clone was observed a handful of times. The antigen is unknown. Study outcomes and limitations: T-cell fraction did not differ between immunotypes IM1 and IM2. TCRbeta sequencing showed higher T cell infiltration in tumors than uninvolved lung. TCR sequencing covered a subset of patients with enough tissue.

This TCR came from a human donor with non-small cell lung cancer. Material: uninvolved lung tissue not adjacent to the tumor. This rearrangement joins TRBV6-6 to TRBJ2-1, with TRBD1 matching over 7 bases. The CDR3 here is CASSGTDNNEQFF. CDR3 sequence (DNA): TGTGCCAGCAGTGGGACAGACAACAATGAGCAGTTCTTC.